This entry features one TCR beta chain sequence. Antigen unknown. This specimen comes from a study of PD-1 blockade in mismatch repair-deficient tumors. As for the study in general: Enrolled about 2013-2016, patients had progressing, pretreated mismatch repair-deficient cancers of about a dozen types.

Looked up from germline, CDR1 is MNHNY and CDR2 is SVGAGI (reference sequence). This CDR3 contains 16 residues. Germline trimming cut 2 bases from V and 0 bases from J; bases unmatched to any gene: 7. Some clones are missing from TCRdb's copy, which holds only in-frame ones; the method was immunoSEQ multiplex PCR. The data show more than 95,000 clones, roughly nine tenths seen once. Study-wide findings and caveats: Tumor-resident clones, often absent from pretreatment blood, expanded after pembrolizumab and then contracted.

A few pembrolizumab responders had their TCRs sequenced. This chain joins TRBV6-6 and TRBJ2-7; 7 bases align to TRBD1. This sample comprised peripheral blood, obtained 44 weeks after starting pembrolizumab. The TCR originated in an adult with mismatch repair-deficient cancer. The CDR3 nucleotides are TGTGCCAGCAGTTACCCGAGACAGGGAGACTCCTACGAGCAGTACTTC. As protein: CASSYPRQGDSYEQYF.